This entry features one T cell receptor (beta chain) sequence. This clone was recorded a few times. The antigen it recognizes is unknown. No per-base quality is available; no much larger clone lies one base away. This entry comes from a study of blood T cell repertoires in COVID-19 (dated by TCRdb to 2020 to 2022). Looking at the study overall: The collaborator samples originated in the United States, Italy and Spain and spanned the acute and convalescent phases of COVID-19. The material from the prospective study consisted of cDNA or gDNA derived from T cells, B-cell-depleted T cells, or PBMCs. Subjects who had been exposed to COVID-19, were actively infected with it, or had recovered from it provided the deeply sampled blood TCRbeta repertoires that made up the dataset. The repertoires were made available in a free public database intended to serve as a resource for research on the immune response to SARS-CoV-2. Samples came from the ongoing ImmuneRACE study (first 160 participants) plus 1,254 subjects from 6 global collaborators. A de-identified subject ID, COVID-19 status, age in years and sex were almost always included in the sample metadata. HLA class I and class II types, where available, came from metadata supplied by the sample provider rather than from assay-based typing.

The immunoSEQ Assay, a bias-controlled multiplex PCR, was used to amplify TCRbeta CDR3 regions from genomic DNA. The authors' analysis ran thus. The number of nucleated cells in each sample was estimated by amplification of reference gene primers within the assay. Sequence reads were collapsed and filtered to measure the absolute abundance of every unique TCRbeta CDR3 rearrangement. Productive Simpson clonality was computed per sample as the square root of Simpson's diversity index over productive rearrangements. TCRdb re-hosts the immuneACCESS table, in-frame sequences only. Its copies lack some clones; in the studies checked, an unresolved V gene accounts for under half of them, and the cause for the rest is not known. D and trimming come from the DNA, and the V and J calls and clone size come from that table. For this sample there are about 160,000 clones; about 86% appear just once. The ten largest clones take up approximately 7.3% of the sample.

In the prospective study, participants were about 18 to 89 years old, resided in under 30 geographic areas of the United States, and were enrolled through a virtual design. To assign participants to cohorts, the prospective study relied on clinical history that participants themselves reported in a screening survey and a study questionnaire. ImmuneRACE Cohort 3 recovered participants were defined by two consecutive negative NP/OP PCR tests, healthcare professional clearance, or symptom resolution. Each participant in the prospective study had whole blood, serum and a nasopharyngeal or oropharyngeal swab collected by mobile phlebotomists. Over a roughly two-month period, participants in the prospective study had the option of providing additional blood draws and questionnaires. Before DNA extraction, prospective study blood samples were shipped either frozen or at room temperature. What the work shows at the level of the full study, not this receptor alone: The quantity of clinical and demographic metadata differed by source and by participant and was supplied without curation.

The germline V gene (reference sequence) sets CDR1 to LGHDT and CDR2 to YNNKEL. Trimming removed 6 bases from V and 10 bases from J; the gene matches leave 9 bases unexplained. Counted from cysteine to phenylalanine, this CDR3 has 14 amino acids. The read is trimmed to its CDR3 DNA, 42 bases read in frame from base 1. The clonotype was recovered from a man aged 50 to 59 who had recovered from COVID-19. Sequenced sample: PBMCs or T cells enriched from blood (not recorded which). The chain is assembled from TRBV3-1 (or the pseudogene TRBV3-2) and TRBJ2-1, with 10 bases in between that match TRBD2. The CDR3: CASSFQRGGKEQFF. The bases read TGTGCCAGCAGTTTTCAGCGGGGGGGCAAGGAGCAGTTCTTC.